Listed here are 25 T cell receptor beta chains from one sample, sequenced in a study of PD-1 blockade in classical Hodgkin lymphoma. The table came from immunoSEQ multiplex PCR; TCRdb's copy has only in-frame clones and leaves some out. Of about 32,000 clones detected, roughly 90% appear once; the ten largest clones hold around 1.3%. Documented time point: newly diagnosed, previously untreated cHL patient sample. With magnetic negative selection, CD4+ T cells were purified from PBMCs that had been thawed. Material for sequencing was CD4+ T cells from blood. These receptors were obtained from a human donor with classical Hodgkin lymphoma.

The V call is TRBV5-1, the J call TRBJ2-5; weak D call: TRBD2 (6 bases). This CDR3 spans 15 amino acids. Trimming pared 0 bases from V and 4 bases from J, leaving 13 bases between. Germline values: CDR1 SGHRS, CDR2 YFSETQ. CDR3 in amino acids: CASSLVAGRGETQYF. As DNA, the CDR3 is TGCGCCAGCAGCTTGGTGGCAGGGCGGGGAGAGACCCAGTACTTC.

The V gene is TRBV5-1, the J gene TRBJ2-3; perhaps D is TRBD1 or TRBD2 (5 bases each). The CDR3 extends over 14 amino acids. V lost 4 bases to trimming and J lost 3 bases, with 12 bases between them. Germline V lookup: CDR1 SGHRS, CDR2 YFSETQ. CDR3 DNA: TGCGCCAGCAGCCTGGGACGGACTACAGATACGCAGTATTTT. As protein: CASSLGRTTDTQYF.

The chain uses TRBV5-8 and TRBJ2-7; no clear D. CDR1 is SGHTS, CDR2 YDEGEE, per germline. This CDR3 region has 13 residues. Trimming cost V 3 bases and J 1 base, with 8 bases left between them. CDR3 sequence: CASSSGFSYEQYF. Here the CDR3 DNA reads TGTGCCAGCAGCTCTGGGTTTTCCTACGAGCAGTACTTC. Full variable domain (rest looked up from reference TRBV5-8 and TRBJ2-7): EAGVTQSPTHLIKTRGQQATLRCSPISGHTSVYWYQQALGLGLQFLLWYDEGEERNRGNFPPRFSGRQFPNYSSELNVNALELEDSALYLCASSSGFSYEQYFGPGTRLTVT.

This chain links TRBV7-3 with TRBJ2-3, with TRBD2 matching over 12 bases. The CDR3 sequence is 15 residues long. V gave up 5 bases and J gave up 4 bases; unmatched junction bases: 4. CDR1 and CDR2 from the germline V gene are SGHTA and FQGTGA. CDR3 region: CASSETSGSSDTQYF. CDR3 sequence (DNA): TGTGCCAGCAGCGAGACTAGCGGGAGCTCAGATACGCAGTATTTT. Full variable domain (remainder filled in from reference TRBV7-3 and TRBJ2-3): GAGVSQTPSNKVTEKGKYVELRCDPISGHTALYWYRQSLGQGPEFLIYFQGTGAADDSGLPNDRFFAVRPEGSVSTLKIQRTERGDSAVYLCASSETSGSSDTQYFGPGTRLTVL.

The genes are TRBV7-9 and TRBJ2-1, with TRBD2 matching over 10 bases. The CDR3 contains 15 residues. V was clipped by 5 bases and J by 4 bases; unmatched bases: 5. The germline gives CDR1 SEHNR, CDR2 FQNEAQ (reference sequence). The DNA of the CDR3 is TGTGCCAGCAGCCCAGAGCGGGGGGGGTACAATGAGCAGTTCTTC. This encodes CASSPERGGYNEQFF. Drawing the rest from reference TRBV7-9 and TRBJ2-1, the complete variable domain is DTGVSQNPRHKITKRGQNVTFRCDPISEHNRLYWYRQTLGQGPEFLTYFQNEAQLEKSRLLSDRFSAERPKGSFSTLEIQRTEQGDSAMYLCASSPERGGYNEQFFGPGTRLTVL.

CDR3 region: CASSLGHTANYGYTF. DNA of the CDR3: TGTGCCAGCAGCTTGGGACATACGGCTAACTATGGCTACACCTTC. The V gene is TRBV5-4, the J gene TRBJ1-2; D gene unclear. The CDR3 sequence is 15 residues long. Per the germline V gene, CDR1 is SGHNT and CDR2 is YYREEE (reference sequence). Trimming cost V 0 bases and J 0 bases, with 9 bases left between them.

The genes are TRBV2 and TRBJ2-5; D is possibly TRBD1 (6 bases). V was clipped by 6 bases and J by 5 bases, with 16 bases between them. The CDR3 length is 14 residues. Germline lookup yields CDR1 SNHLY and CDR2 FYNNEI. The CDR3 DNA sequence: TGTGCCAGCAGCCCTGGGGGCCCTCGGGAGACCCAGTACTTC. It specifies CASSPGGPRETQYF.

The V call is TRBV5-1, the J call TRBJ1-3, with TRBD1 identical over 8 bases. This CDR3 has 17 residues. Germline V CDR1 and CDR2: SGHRS, YFSETQ. The J segment lost 6 bases and the V segment lost 0 bases, leaving 11 bases of the junction unmatched. This chain's CDR3 is CASSLGPPQGGINTIYF. The CDR3 DNA reads TGCGCCAGCAGCTTGGGGCCCCCACAGGGGGGGATAAACACCATATATTTT.

This chain joins TRBV19 and TRBJ2-1, with D maybe TRBD2 (5 bases). This CDR3 region has 15 residues. CDR1 and CDR2 from the germline V gene are LNHDA and SQIVND (reference sequence). Between the trimmed V and J ends, which lost 4 bases and 0 bases, there was a span of 10 bases. The CDR3 loop reads CASSRAAVSYNEQFF. CDR3 nucleotide sequence: TGTGCCAGTAGTAGGGCAGCGGTCTCCTACAATGAGCAGTTCTTC.

V gene TRBV5-1 combines with J gene TRBJ2-1; 8 nucleotides agree with TRBD2. Trimming cost V 0 bases and J 12 bases; bases outside gene matches: 8. Germline V lookup: CDR1 SGHRS, CDR2 YFSETQ. The CDR3 length is 14 residues. The CDR3 DNA is TGCGCCAGCAGCTTGGGACTAGCGCCTGAGGGGCAGTTCTTC. Protein: CASSLGLAPEGQFF.

This clone was recorded once. The chain uses TRBV7-3 and TRBJ2-5; no clear D. V was cut by 1 base and J by 1 base, with 7 bases left in between. Germline loops: CDR1 SGHTA, CDR2 FQGTGA. This CDR3 contains 14 residues. The CDR3 DNA reads as TGTGCCAGCAGCTTAAAGTTAGCCCAAGAGACCCAGTACTTC. This translates into CASSLKLAQETQYF.

The chain has TRBV5-1 and TRBJ2-1; D ambiguous. The CDR3 totals 14 residues. Trimming removed 0 bases at V and 5 bases at J, with 9 bases between. The V gene's germline CDR1 is SGHRS and CDR2 YFSETQ. This chain's CDR3 is CASSLGDSNNEQFF. CDR3 DNA: TGCGCCAGCAGCTTGGGCGACTCGAACAATGAGCAGTTCTTC.

With respect to this clone: Other DNA sequences of this sample code for an identical CDR3. The genes are TRBV5-1 and TRBJ1-4; D call uncertain. Germline CDR1 and CDR2: SGHRS and YFSETQ. The CDR3 is made up of 14 amino acids. Trimming removed 0 bases from V and 1 base from J, with 4 bases in between. In DNA form, the CDR3 reads TGCGCCAGCAGCTTGGCAGGAACTAATGAAAAACTGTTTTTT. It translates to CASSLAGTNEKLFF.

The chain employs TRBV11-2 and TRBJ1-1; 7 bases are shared with TRBD1. Germline CDR1 reads SGHAT; CDR2 reads FQNNGV. V was pared by 5 bases and J by 1 base, with 7 bases of the junction left unmatched. There are 15 residues in the CDR3. This CDR3 reads CASSTTQGRNTEAFF. DNA for the CDR3: TGTGCCAGCAGCACAACACAGGGGCGGAACACTGAAGCTTTCTTT.

The chain combines TRBV2 with TRBJ2-7; 9 bases are a match to TRBD1. J lost 4 bases, V lost 4 bases, and 5 bases had no gene match. This CDR3 is 14 amino acids long. Looked up from germline, CDR1 is SNHLY and CDR2 is FYNNEI. The CDR3 bases are TGTGCCAGCAGTGCGTACGGACAGGGGTACGAGCAGTACTTC. Encoded protein: CASSAYGQGYEQYF.

This clone was detected once. The rearrangement joins TRBV6-5 to TRBJ1-1; 8 nucleotides agree with TRBD1. Germline CDR1 is MNHEY and CDR2 is SVGAGI. V shed 3 bases and J 1 base; nucleotides not matched to a gene: 1. This CDR3 has 14 residues. The CDR3: CASSYGQGNTEAFF. In DNA form, the CDR3 reads TGTGCCAGCAGTTATGGACAGGGGAACACTGAAGCTTTCTTT.

The chain combines TRBV4-1 with TRBJ2-1; the D gene is possibly TRBD2 (5 bases). The germline V gene encodes CDR1 MGHRA and CDR2 YSYEKL. This CDR3 has 14 residues. V shed 2 bases and J shed 7 bases, with 12 bases lying between them. The CDR3 reads CASSQKAANNEQFF. The CDR3 DNA follows: TGCGCCAGCAGCCAAAAAGCGGCGAATAATGAGCAGTTCTTC.

The rearrangement uses TRBV15 and TRBJ1-2; D unresolved. The V gene's germline CDR1 is LNHNV and CDR2 YYDKDF (reference sequence). V was clipped by 0 bases and J by 6 bases, with 11 bases between them. This CDR3 is built from 14 residues. The CDR3 nucleotides read TGTGCCACCAGCAGAGATTCCGCTCCCGATGGCTACACCTTC. Its protein product is CATSRDSAPDGYTF.

This chain joins TRBV11-3 and TRBJ2-7; 8 bases are shared with TRBD1. V lost 4 bases to trimming and J lost 7 bases; unmatched junction nucleotides: 6. The CDR3 has 13 amino acids. The germline CDR1 and CDR2 sequences are SGHNT and YENEEA. The DNA for the CDR3 is TGTGCCAGCAGCTCCTACAGGGGGTGGGAGCAGTACTTC. As protein: CASSSYRGWEQYF. Variable domain in full (rest from reference TRBV11-3 and TRBJ2-7): EAGVVQSPRYKIIEKKQPVAFWCNPISGHNTLYWYLQNLGQGPELLIRYENEEAVDDSQLPKDRFSAERLKGVDSTLKIQPAELGDSAVYLCASSSYRGWEQYFGPGTRLTVT.

A word on this clone: The junction departs from the called germline gene at one end, perhaps through a read error. The CDR3 region has the DNA TGTGCCAGCAGTCCATGGGACAGAACTGTTAGCTTC. Translating gives CASSPWDRTVSF. The V call is TRBV2, the J call TRBJ1-2; 7 bases map to TRBD1. This CDR3 is 12 amino acids long. CDR1 and CDR2 from the germline V gene are SNHLY and FYNNEI.

This chain joins TRBV11-2 and TRBJ1-1; no clear D gene. Trimming stripped 0 bases from V and 7 bases from J, with 6 bases between. Germline CDR1 SGHAT, CDR2 FQNNGV. The CDR3 contains 12 residues. The DNA for the CDR3 is TGTGCCAGCAGCTTAGATCTTGGTGAAGCTTTCTTT. Translated: CASSLDLGEAFF.

This chain uses TRBV4-1 with TRBJ2-1; D is possibly TRBD1 or TRBD2 (5 bases each). CDR3 length: 18 residues. Germline V gene sequence: CDR1 MGHRA, CDR2 YSYEKL. V was pared by 1 base and J by 3 bases, with 19 bases between. The DNA of the CDR3 is TGCGCCAGCAGCCAAGTAGATATGGGGGTTCGGATCTACAATGAGCAGTTCTTC. As protein: CASSQVDMGVRIYNEQFF.

The chain has TRBV5-1 and TRBJ1-1, with 11 bases lining up with TRBD1. The CDR3 consists of 17 residues. V lost 0 bases to trimming and J lost 4 bases; unmatched junction nucleotides: 8. Germline V gene sequence: CDR1 SGHRS, CDR2 YFSETQ. The CDR3 spells CASSLGPGGQGVTEAFF. CDR3 DNA: TGCGCCAGCAGCTTGGGTCCCGGGGGACAGGGGGTCACTGAAGCTTTCTTT.

The rearrangement uses TRBV2 and TRBJ1-5, with 9 bases lining up with TRBD1. The CDR3 sequence is 16 residues long. The germline V gene has CDR1 SNHLY and CDR2 FYNNEI. After removal of 7 bases from V and 2 bases from J, the junction contained 9 bases not matched to a gene. The CDR3 reads CASNEQGAYGNQPQHF. DNA of the CDR3: TGTGCCAGCAACGAACAGGGGGCTTACGGCAATCAGCCCCAGCATTTT. Based on the CDR3 plus reference TRBV2 and TRBJ1-5, the full variable domain is EPEVTQTPSHQVTQMGQEVILRCVPISNHLYFYWYRQILGQKVEFLVSFYNNEISEKSEIFDDQFSVERPDGSNFTLKIRSTKLEDSAMYFCASNEQGAYGNQPQHFGDGTRLSIL.

The chain has TRBV15 and TRBJ2-7; 7 positions agree with TRBD1. This CDR3 spans 15 amino acids. Germline V gene data show CDR1 as LNHNV and CDR2 as YYDKDF (reference sequence). The V gene end was trimmed by 0 bases and the J gene end by 3 bases; junction bases not matched to a gene: 5. The CDR3 reads CATSRETGPYYEQYF. The CDR3, as DNA: TGTGCCACCAGCAGAGAGACAGGGCCTTACTACGAGCAGTACTTC.